This T cell receptor (beta chain) was found in a study of cytomegalovirus exposure and HLA in healthy donors. Study results and caveats: Confirmation in vitro established that a few CMV-associated chains were specific for CMV antigens.

60 Vbeta and 13 Jbeta primers were used in PCR. Original processing notes: Later, an analysis found about 80 million unique TCR beta chains, and around 12 million of these were shared. Produced via immunoSEQ multiplex PCR; TCRdb's table is partial and in-frame only. V, J and clone size reflect that table, while D and trimming were determined from the DNA. Found here are about 120,000 clones, around 86% of them singletons; the top ten hold 2.2%. A remark on this clone: The antigen is not known.

This clonotype originated in a woman aged 40 to 50 in good health and CMV-seronegative. The specimen was PBMCs.

The CDR3 DNA sequence: TGTGCCAGCAGCCTACCGGGACAGCGCACAGATACGCAGTATTTT. Residues: CASSLPGQRTDTQYF. The chain combines TRBV21-1 with TRBJ2-3; the DNA was not used to check the table's D call, TRBD1. TRBV21-1 is a documented pseudogene. This CDR3 is built from 15 residues.